The 27 T cell receptor beta chains listed next were all sequenced from one sample in a study of control samples from healthy donors and cancer patients. Assay used: immunoSEQ multiplex PCR; TCRdb lists only in-frame clones, some missing. Altogether approximately 120,000 clones are present, around 89% being singletons, with the ten largest covering 15% to 20%. The sample consisted of blood. These receptors all come from a woman between 45 and 65 years old in good health.

A few counts support this clone. Other DNA sequences in the same sample also yield this CDR3. V usage is TRBV4-1 and J usage is TRBJ1-5; D gene unclear. V lost 0 bases and J 4 bases, leaving 13 bases between the germline ends. Per germline, CDR1 MGHRA and CDR2 YSYEKL. The CDR3 runs to 16 residues. CDR3 region: CASSQDGGIGNQPQHF. Written as DNA, the CDR3 is TGCGCCAGCAGCCAAGATGGAGGGATCGGGAATCAGCCCCAGCATTTT.

This clone came up once. This rearrangement joins TRBV5-4 to TRBJ2-7, with TRBD2 identical over 8 bases. The germline CDR1 and CDR2 sequences are SGHNT and YYREEE (reference sequence). This CDR3 region has 15 residues. V lost 1 base to trimming and J lost 3 bases; unmatched junction nucleotides: 6. DNA for the CDR3: TGTGCCAGCAGCTTGCGCGGGGGGCCCCACTACGAGCAGTACTTC. Translated, it gives CASSLRGGPHYEQYF.

V usage is TRBV13 and J usage is TRBJ2-7; no clear D gene. The V gene lost 3 bases and the J gene lost 0 bases, with 6 bases spanning the gap. Germline-derived CDR1 and CDR2 are PRHDT and FYEKMQ (reference sequence). This CDR3 is built from 13 residues. In nucleotides, the CDR3 is TGTGCCAGCAGCTTGGGCAGCTCCTACGAGCAGTACGTC. Its translation: CASSLGSSYEQYV.

The gene calls are TRBV7-6 and TRBJ2-1; 11 bases fit TRBD1. The J segment lost 7 bases and the V segment lost 2 bases, leaving 16 bases of the junction unmatched. The CDR3 spans 19 residues. Looked up from germline, CDR1 is SGHVS and CDR2 is FNYEAQ. DNA of the CDR3: TGTGCCAGCAGCTTACTTGGGACAGGGGGGCGAGGGGGCGTGAATGAGCAGTTCTTC. The encoded protein is CASSLLGTGGRGGVNEQFF.

The genes are TRBV5-1 and TRBJ2-1; 16 nucleotides match TRBD2. The CDR3 sequence is 17 residues long. CDR1 is SGHRS, CDR2 YFSETQ, per germline. Unmatched junction bases numbered 9, after V lost 5 bases and J lost 7 bases. In DNA form, the CDR3 reads TGCGCCAGCAGTTACCCGGGACTAGCGGGAGGGCCAAATGAGCAGTTCTTC. Amino acids: CASSYPGLAGGPNEQFF.

This clone was detected only once. The chain is built from TRBV18 and TRBJ1-5; 7 bases are a match to TRBD1. Trimming cost V 3 bases and J 2 bases; bases outside gene matches: 4. Germline V gives CDR1 KGHSH, CDR2 LQKENI. The CDR3 sequence is 15 residues long. The chain's CDR3 is CASSPRQGGNQPQHF. In DNA form, the CDR3 reads TGTGCCAGCTCACCTAGACAGGGAGGCAATCAGCCCCAGCATTTT.

In this sample, this clone turned up a few times. The rearrangement uses TRBV11-3 and TRBJ2-1, with D perhaps matching TRBD1 (6 bases). Germline CDR1 and CDR2: SGHNT and YENEEA. This CDR3 contains 13 residues. Trimming pared 8 bases from V and 7 bases from J, leaving 15 bases between. The CDR3 nucleotides are TGTGCCAGCGGACAGCCTCCTTCTAATGAGCAGTTCTTC. Translating gives CASGQPPSNEQFF.

This chain links TRBV10-3 with TRBJ1-5; D is unresolved. The germline CDR1 and CDR2 sequences are ENHRY and SYGVKD. CDR3 size: 12 residues. V was shortened by 4 bases and J by 9 bases, with 10 bases between the two germline ends. The CDR3 DNA is TGTGCCATCAGTGGTGGGGAGCGGCCCCAGCATTTT. Residues: CAISGGERPQHF.

The chain is built from TRBV6-5 and TRBJ1-2; 7 bases line up with TRBD1. The junction had 11 bases not matched to a gene; V was cut back by 10 bases and J by 0 bases. Per germline, CDR1 MNHEY and CDR2 SVGAGI. The CDR3 is 15 amino acids. For the CDR3, the DNA is TGTGCCACCTACCCGGGGACAGCGACTAACTATGGCTACACCTTC. Translating it yields CATYPGTATNYGYTF.

V and J are TRBV5-1 and TRBJ1-2; D gene unclear. Germline CDR1 reads SGHRS; CDR2 reads YFSETQ. CDR3 length equals 11 residues. V lost 4 bases and J lost 8, with 9 bases in between. The CDR3 here is CASSALGGYTF. The CDR3 bases are TGCGCCAGCAGCGCCCTGGGGGGCTACACCTTC.

This chain connects TRBV7-7 to TRBJ2-1, with D maybe TRBD2 (5 bases). Trimming shortened V by 5 bases and J by 5 bases, and 19 bases separated the two germline ends. The germline V gene has CDR1 SSHAT and CDR2 FNYEAQ (reference sequence). There are 16 residues in the CDR3. CDR3 protein: CASSPKRGHGNNEQFF. In DNA, the CDR3 is TGTGCCAGCAGCCCTAAGAGAGGGCACGGCAACAATGAGCAGTTCTTC.

The chain combines TRBV19 with TRBJ1-6; D is unclear. The CDR3 runs 16 residues. Germline loops: CDR1 LNHDA, CDR2 SQIVND (reference sequence). Trimming pared 7 bases from V and 4 bases from J, leaving 17 bases between. As DNA, the CDR3 is TGTGCCAGTACCACAGCCCGGCTGAGATATAATTCACCCCTCCACTTT. This codes for CASTTARLRYNSPLHF.

The chain carries TRBV11-2 and TRBJ2-7, with D hard to call. Trimming left V 5 bases short and J 2 bases short, with 10 bases between. Germline V gene lookup returns CDR1 SGHAT and CDR2 FQNNGV. The CDR3 is 13 amino acids. DNA of the CDR3: TGTGCCAGCAGCGTCGGCTTCACCTACGAGCAGTACTTC. It codes for CASSVGFTYEQYF. The entire variable domain, with the rest obtained from reference TRBV11-2 and TRBJ2-7, is as follows: EAGVAQSPRYKIIEKRQSVAFWCNPISGHATLYWYQQILGQGPKLLIQFQNNGVVDDSQLPKDRFSAERLKGVDSTLKIQPAKLEDSAVYLCASSVGFTYEQYFGPGTRLTVT.

The rearrangement links TRBV2 to TRBJ1-5; D not certain. Germline CDR1 and CDR2: SNHLY and FYNNEI. V dropped 7 bases and J dropped 5 bases, with 15 bases sitting between them. The CDR3 totals 14 residues. The CDR3 spells CASKRGLVDQPQHF. The DNA of the CDR3 is TGTGCCAGCAAGAGAGGGCTAGTGGATCAGCCCCAGCATTTT.

V is TRBV6-5 and J is TRBJ2-1, with TRBD1 matching over 7 bases. The CDR3 runs 15 residues. With 6 bases clipped from V and 8 bases from J, the junction kept 13 bases outside the gene matches. Germline CDR1 and CDR2: MNHEY and SVGAGI. CDR3 in amino acids: CASRANLRQGDEQFF. The CDR3, as DNA: TGTGCCAGCAGGGCCAACCTGAGACAGGGAGATGAGCAGTTCTTC.

The chain combines TRBV7-8 with TRBJ2-1, with TRBD2 matching 7 bases. Trimming removed 2 bases from V and 7 bases from J; junction bases left unmatched: 5. Germline CDR1 and CDR2: SGHVS and FQNEAQ. This CDR3 comprises 14 residues. CDR3: CASSLRIAGNEQFF. The CDR3 coding sequence is TGTGCCAGCAGCTTACGGATAGCGGGTAATGAGCAGTTCTTC.

The chain combines TRBV3-1 (or the pseudogene TRBV3-2) with TRBJ1-2; D call uncertain. This CDR3 contains 19 residues. V was pared by 0 bases and J by 2 bases, with 22 bases between. Germline V gene lookup returns CDR1 LGHDT and CDR2 YNNKEL (reference sequence). The CDR3 loop is CASSQDTSGAQRLNYGYTF. The CDR3 region has the DNA TGTGCCAGCAGCCAAGATACATCCGGAGCCCAACGACTAAACTATGGCTACACCTTC.

The chain joins TRBV7-2 to TRBJ1-4; D remains ambiguous. The CDR3 sequence is 14 residues long. The germline V gene has CDR1 SGHTA and CDR2 FQGNSA. Trimming removed 6 bases from V and 0 bases from J, with 8 bases in between. The CDR3 DNA reads TGTGCCAGCAGTCGGGGTTCAACTAATGAAAAACTGTTTTTT. Translated: CASSRGSTNEKLFF.

The rearrangement uses TRBV7-2 and TRBJ1-2; 8 nucleotides line up with TRBD1. The CDR3 totals 14 residues. V trimming: 6 bases; J trimming: 4 bases; junction bases outside the gene matches: 7. CDR1 is SGHTA, CDR2 FQGNSA, per germline. For the CDR3, the DNA is TGTGCCAGCAGACTCCAGGGGGCGGGCTATGGCTACACCTTC. It translates to CASRLQGAGYGYTF.

J is TRBJ2-7 and V is TRBV2; a weak D match, TRBD1 (5 bases). Trimming pared 7 bases from V and 4 bases from J, leaving 17 bases between. The CDR3 is 14 amino acids. Germline V gene data show CDR1 as SNHLY and CDR2 as FYNNEI. The CDR3 loop is CASNLSREWYEQYV. Written as DNA, the CDR3 is TGTGCCAGCAATCTCTCCAGGGAATGGTACGAGCAGTACGTC.

J is TRBJ1-5 and V is TRBV19; D is undetermined. V was shortened by 3 bases and J by 1 base, with 10 bases between the two germline ends. The CDR3 runs 15 residues. CDR1 and CDR2 from the germline V gene are LNHDA and SQIVND (reference sequence). The CDR3 DNA is TGTGCCAGTAGTATTCTGTGGCAAAGCAATCAGCCCCAGCATTTT. Protein sequence: CASSILWQSNQPQHF. Complete variable domain (other parts from reference TRBV19 and TRBJ1-5): DGGITQSPKYLFRKEGQNVTLSCEQNLNHDAMYWYRQDPGQGLRLIYYSQIVNDFQKGDIAEGYSVSREKKESFPLTVTSAQKNPTAFYLCASSILWQSNQPQHFGDGTRLSIL.

This sequence joins TRBV19 and TRBJ2-2; D may be TRBD2 (6 bases). V was trimmed by 4 bases and J by 4 bases, leaving 10 bases between them. Germline V gene data show CDR1 as LNHDA and CDR2 as SQIVND (reference sequence). The CDR3 runs 14 residues. CDR3 DNA: TGTGCCAGTAGTAGGGGGGTCTTCACCGGGGAGCTGTTTTTT. Amino acids: CASSRGVFTGELFF.

Worth noting for this clone: At the DNA level, this CDR3 is encoded by other sequences in the same sample as well. This chain uses TRBV3-1 (or the pseudogene TRBV3-2) with TRBJ2-3, with 7 bases aligning to TRBD2. V was clipped by 1 base and J by 2 bases; unmatched bases: 6. Germline V gene data show CDR1 as LGHDT and CDR2 as YNNKEL (reference sequence). This CDR3 spans 16 amino acids. The CDR3 reads CASSQGSGAITDTQYF. CDR3 in DNA: TGTGCCAGCAGCCAAGGCAGCGGGGCTATCACAGATACGCAGTATTTT.

The chain carries TRBV14 and TRBJ2-3, with D hard to call. This CDR3 is 18 amino acids long. V lost 0 bases, J lost 1 base, and 17 bases lay in between. Germline values: CDR1 SGHDN, CDR2 FVKESK. CDR3: CASSQEGDGTYRTDTQYF. The CDR3 nucleotides are TGTGCCAGCAGCCAAGAAGGTGACGGTACTTATCGCACAGATACGCAGTATTTT.

This clone appeared a single time. The J gene is TRBJ2-3, the V gene TRBV19, with 8 positions matching TRBD1. Germline loops: CDR1 LNHDA, CDR2 SQIVND (reference sequence). The CDR3 spans 17 residues. V lost 3 bases and J lost 2; bases outside the gene matches: 10. DNA of the CDR3: TGTGCCAGTAGTATTCGGGGACAGGTTTCACTCACAGATACGCAGTATTTT. It yields the protein CASSIRGQVSLTDTQYF.

The chain joins TRBV19 to TRBJ2-6; D gene uncertain. This CDR3 has 13 amino acids. Trimming took off 7 bases at V and 2 bases at J, with 6 bases between the two ends. CDR1 and CDR2 from the germline V gene are LNHDA and SQIVND (reference sequence). The CDR3, as DNA: TGTGCCAGTACTCACACTGGGGCCAACGTCCTGACTTTC. This sequence encodes CASTHTGANVLTF.

The V call is TRBV7-3, the J call TRBJ2-2, with TRBD2 matching 8 bases. The length of the CDR3 is 17 residues. The J segment lost 2 bases and the V segment lost 5 bases, leaving 10 bases of the junction unmatched. The germline V gene has CDR1 SGHTA and CDR2 FQGTGA. The chain's CDR3 is CASSPQSGRSNTGELFF. CDR3 nucleotide sequence: TGTGCCAGCAGCCCCCAGAGCGGGAGAAGTAACACCGGGGAGCTGTTTTTT.